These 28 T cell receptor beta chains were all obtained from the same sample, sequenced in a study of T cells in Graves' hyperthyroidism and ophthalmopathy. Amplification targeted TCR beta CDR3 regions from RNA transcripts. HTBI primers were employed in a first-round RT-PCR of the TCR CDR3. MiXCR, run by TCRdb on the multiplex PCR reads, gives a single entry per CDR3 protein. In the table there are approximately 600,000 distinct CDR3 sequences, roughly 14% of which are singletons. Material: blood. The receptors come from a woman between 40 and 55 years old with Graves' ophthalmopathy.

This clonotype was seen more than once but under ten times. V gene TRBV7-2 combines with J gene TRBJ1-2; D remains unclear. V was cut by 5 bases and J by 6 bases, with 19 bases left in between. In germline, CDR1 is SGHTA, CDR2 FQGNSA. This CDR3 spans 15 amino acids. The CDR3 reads CASSTPVSGRDGYTF. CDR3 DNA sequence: TGTGCCAGCAGCACCCCCGTTTCCGGGCGGGATGGCTACACCTTC.

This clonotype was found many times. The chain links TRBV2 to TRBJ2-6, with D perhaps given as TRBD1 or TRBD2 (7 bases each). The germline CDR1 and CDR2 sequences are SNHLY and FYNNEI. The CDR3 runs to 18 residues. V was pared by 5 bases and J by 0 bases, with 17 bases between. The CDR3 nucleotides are TGTGCCAGCAGTCCGACAGGGAGGGTGGACTCTGGGGCCAACGTCCTGACTTTC. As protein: CASSPTGRVDSGANVLTF.

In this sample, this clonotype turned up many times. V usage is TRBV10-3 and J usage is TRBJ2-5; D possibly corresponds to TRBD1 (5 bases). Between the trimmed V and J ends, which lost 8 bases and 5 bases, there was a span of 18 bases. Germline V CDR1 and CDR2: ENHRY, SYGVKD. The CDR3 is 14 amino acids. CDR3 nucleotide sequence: TGTGCCATCCCAAGGTGGGGCCAAAGGGAGACCCAGTACTTC. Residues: CAIPRWGQRETQYF.

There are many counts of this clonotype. The CDR3 coding sequence is TGTGCCAGCAGTGAACAGTCGGTGAGGCAGCCCCAGCATTTT. Residues: CASSEQSVRQPQHF. The chain recombines TRBV6-1 with TRBJ1-5, with no clear D. Germline CDR1 and CDR2: MNHNS and SASEGT. This CDR3 region has 14 residues. Deletions cut 2 bases from V and 7 bases from J, with 12 bases between.

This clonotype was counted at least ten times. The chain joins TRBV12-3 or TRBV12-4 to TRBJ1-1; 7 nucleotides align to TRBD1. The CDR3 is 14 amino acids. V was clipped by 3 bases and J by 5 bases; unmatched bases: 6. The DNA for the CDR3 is TGTGCCAGCAGTTTCGGGCAGGGGGGTACTGAAGCTTTCTTT. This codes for CASSFGQGGTEAFF.

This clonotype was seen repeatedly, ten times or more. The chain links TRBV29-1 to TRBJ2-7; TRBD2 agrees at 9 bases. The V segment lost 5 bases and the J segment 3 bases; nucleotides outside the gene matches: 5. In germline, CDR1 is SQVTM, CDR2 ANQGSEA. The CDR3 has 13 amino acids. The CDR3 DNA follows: TGCAGCGTTACCTCAGCGGGAGGCTACGAGCAGTACTTC. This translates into CSVTSAGGYEQYF.

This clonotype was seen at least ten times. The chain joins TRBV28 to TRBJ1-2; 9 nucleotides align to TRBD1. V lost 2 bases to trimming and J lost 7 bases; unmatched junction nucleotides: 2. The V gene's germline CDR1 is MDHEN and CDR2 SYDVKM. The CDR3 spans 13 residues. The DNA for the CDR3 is TGTGCCAGCAGTTTACGGACAGGGGTTGGCTACACCTTC. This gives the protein CASSLRTGVGYTF.

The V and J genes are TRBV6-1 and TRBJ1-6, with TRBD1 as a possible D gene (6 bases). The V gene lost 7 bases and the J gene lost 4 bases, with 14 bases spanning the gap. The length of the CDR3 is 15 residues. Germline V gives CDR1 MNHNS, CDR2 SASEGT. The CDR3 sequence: CASTPGHEYNSPLHF. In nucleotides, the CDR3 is TGTGCCAGCACCCCGGGACACGAATATAATTCACCCCTCCACTTT.

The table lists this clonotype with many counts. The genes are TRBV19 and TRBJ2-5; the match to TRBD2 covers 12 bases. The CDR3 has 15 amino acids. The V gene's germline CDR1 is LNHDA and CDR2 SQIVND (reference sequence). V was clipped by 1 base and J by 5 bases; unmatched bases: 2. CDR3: CASSIGTSGEETQYF. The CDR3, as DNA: TGTGCCAGTAGTATAGGGACTAGCGGGGAGGAGACCCAGTACTTC.

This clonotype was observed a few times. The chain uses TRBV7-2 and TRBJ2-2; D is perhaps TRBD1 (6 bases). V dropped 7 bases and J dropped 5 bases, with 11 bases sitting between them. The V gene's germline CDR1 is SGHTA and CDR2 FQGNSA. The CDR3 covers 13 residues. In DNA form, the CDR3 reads TGTGCCAGCACTCCAACAGGGACCGGGGAGCTGTTTTTT. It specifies CASTPTGTGELFF.

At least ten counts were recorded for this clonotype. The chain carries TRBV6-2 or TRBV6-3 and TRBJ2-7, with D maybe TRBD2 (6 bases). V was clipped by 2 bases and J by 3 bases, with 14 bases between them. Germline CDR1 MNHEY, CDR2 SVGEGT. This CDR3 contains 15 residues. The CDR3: CASSYPYGTYYEQYF. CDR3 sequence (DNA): TGTGCCAGCAGTTACCCTTACGGGACTTACTACGAGCAGTACTTC.

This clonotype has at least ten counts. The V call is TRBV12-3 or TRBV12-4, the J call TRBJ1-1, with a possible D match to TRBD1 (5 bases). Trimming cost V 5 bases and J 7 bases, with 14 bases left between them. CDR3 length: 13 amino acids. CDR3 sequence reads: CASSLWTGLEAFF. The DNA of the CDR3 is TGTGCCAGCAGTCTCTGGACGGGACTTGAAGCTTTCTTT.

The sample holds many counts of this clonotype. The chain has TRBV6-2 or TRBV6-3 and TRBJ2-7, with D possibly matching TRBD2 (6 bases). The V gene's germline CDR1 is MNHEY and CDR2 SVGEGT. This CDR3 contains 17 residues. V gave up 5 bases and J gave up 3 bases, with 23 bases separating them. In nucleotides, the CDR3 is TGTGCCAGCAGTATGACCCCCTTAGCGGAGGACTACTACGAGCAGTACTTC. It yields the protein CASSMTPLAEDYYEQYF.

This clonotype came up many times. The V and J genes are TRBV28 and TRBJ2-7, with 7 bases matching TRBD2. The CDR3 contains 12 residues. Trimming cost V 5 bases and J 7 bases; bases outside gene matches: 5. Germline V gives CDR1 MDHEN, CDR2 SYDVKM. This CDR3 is CASSLMGGEQYF. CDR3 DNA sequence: TGTGCCAGCAGTCTCATGGGGGGGGAGCAGTACTTC.

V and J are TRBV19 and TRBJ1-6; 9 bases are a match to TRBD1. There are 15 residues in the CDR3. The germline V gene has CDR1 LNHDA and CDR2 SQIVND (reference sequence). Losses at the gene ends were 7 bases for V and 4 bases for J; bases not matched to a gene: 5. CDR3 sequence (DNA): TGTGCCAGTACCAGGACAGGGGATTATAATTCACCCCTCCACTTT. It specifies CASTRTGDYNSPLHF.

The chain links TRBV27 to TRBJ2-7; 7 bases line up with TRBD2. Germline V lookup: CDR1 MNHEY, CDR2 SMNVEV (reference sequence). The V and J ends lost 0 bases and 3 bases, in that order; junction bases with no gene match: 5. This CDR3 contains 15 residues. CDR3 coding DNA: TGTGCCAGCAGTTTATCGATTGCGGGGGACTACGAGCAGTACTTC. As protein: CASSLSIAGDYEQYF.

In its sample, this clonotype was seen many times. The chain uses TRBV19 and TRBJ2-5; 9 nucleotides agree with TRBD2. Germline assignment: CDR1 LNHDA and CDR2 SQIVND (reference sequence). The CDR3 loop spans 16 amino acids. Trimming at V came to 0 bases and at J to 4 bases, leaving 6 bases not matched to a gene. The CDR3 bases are TGTGCCAGTAGTATAGACTTAGCGGGAGAGCGAGAGACCCAGTACTTC. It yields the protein CASSIDLAGERETQYF.

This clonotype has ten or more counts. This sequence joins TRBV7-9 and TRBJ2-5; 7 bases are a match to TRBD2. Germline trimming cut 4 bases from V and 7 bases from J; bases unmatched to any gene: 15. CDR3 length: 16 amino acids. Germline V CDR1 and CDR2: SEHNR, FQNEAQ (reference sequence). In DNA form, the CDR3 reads TGTGCCAGCAGCTCCTCCAATCCCGCGGGAGTAGGGACCCAGTACTTC. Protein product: CASSSSNPAGVGTQYF. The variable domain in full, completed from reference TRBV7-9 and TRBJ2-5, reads DTGVSQNPRHKITKRGQNVTFRCDPISEHNRLYWYRQTLGQGPEFLTYFQNEAQLEKSRLLSDRFSAERPKGSFSTLEIQRTEQGDSAMYLCASSSSNPAGVGTQYFGPGTRLLVL.

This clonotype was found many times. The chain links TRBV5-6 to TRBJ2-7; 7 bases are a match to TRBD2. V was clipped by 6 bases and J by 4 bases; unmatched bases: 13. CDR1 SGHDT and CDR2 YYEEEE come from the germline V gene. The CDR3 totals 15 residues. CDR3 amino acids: CASIPGGSVRYEQYF. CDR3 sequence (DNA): TGTGCCAGCATCCCGGGCGGGAGTGTGAGATACGAGCAGTACTTC.

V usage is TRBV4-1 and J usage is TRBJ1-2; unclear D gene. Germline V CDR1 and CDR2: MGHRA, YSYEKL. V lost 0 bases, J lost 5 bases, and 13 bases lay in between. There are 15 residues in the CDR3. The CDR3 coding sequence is TGCGCCAGCAGCCAAGAAAGTGCGGCCCTTTATGGCTACACCTTC. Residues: CASSQESAALYGYTF.

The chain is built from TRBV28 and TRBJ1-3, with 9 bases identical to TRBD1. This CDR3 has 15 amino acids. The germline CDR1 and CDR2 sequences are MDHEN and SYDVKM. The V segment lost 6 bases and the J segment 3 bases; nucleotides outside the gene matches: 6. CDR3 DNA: TGTGCCAGCAGACCGACAGGGGGGAGTGGAAACACCATATATTTT. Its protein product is CASRPTGGSGNTIYF. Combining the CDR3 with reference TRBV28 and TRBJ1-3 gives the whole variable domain DVKVTQSSRYLVKRTGEKVFLECVQDMDHENMFWYRQDPGLGLRLIYFSYDVKMKEKGDIPEGYSVSREKKERFSLILESASTNQTSMYLCASRPTGGSGNTIYFGEGSWLTVV.

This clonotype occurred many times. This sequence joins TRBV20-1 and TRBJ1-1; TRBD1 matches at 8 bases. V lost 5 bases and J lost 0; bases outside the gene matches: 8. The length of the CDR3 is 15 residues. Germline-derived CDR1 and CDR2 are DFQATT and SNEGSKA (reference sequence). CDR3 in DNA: TGCAGTGCTCTTTCCGGGACAGGAGTGAACACTGAAGCTTTCTTT. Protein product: CSALSGTGVNTEAFF.

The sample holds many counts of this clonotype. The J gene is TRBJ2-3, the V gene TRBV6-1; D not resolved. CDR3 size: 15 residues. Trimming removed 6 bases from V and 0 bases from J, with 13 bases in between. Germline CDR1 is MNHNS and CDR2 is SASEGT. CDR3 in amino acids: CASRDFERSTDTQYF. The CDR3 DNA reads TGTGCCAGCAGAGATTTTGAGCGAAGCACAGATACGCAGTATTTT.

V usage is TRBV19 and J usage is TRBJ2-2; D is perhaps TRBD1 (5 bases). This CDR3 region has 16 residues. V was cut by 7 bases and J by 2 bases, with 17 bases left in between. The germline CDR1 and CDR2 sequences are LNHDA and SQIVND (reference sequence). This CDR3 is CASTPSGAANTGELFF. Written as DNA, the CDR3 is TGTGCCAGTACCCCTAGTGGGGCAGCCAACACCGGGGAGCTGTTTTTT. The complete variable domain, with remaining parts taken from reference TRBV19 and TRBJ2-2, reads DGGITQSPKYLFRKEGQNVTLSCEQNLNHDAMYWYRQDPGQGLRLIYYSQIVNDFQKGDIAEGYSVSREKKESFPLTVTSAQKNPTAFYLCASTPSGAANTGELFFGEGSRLTVL.

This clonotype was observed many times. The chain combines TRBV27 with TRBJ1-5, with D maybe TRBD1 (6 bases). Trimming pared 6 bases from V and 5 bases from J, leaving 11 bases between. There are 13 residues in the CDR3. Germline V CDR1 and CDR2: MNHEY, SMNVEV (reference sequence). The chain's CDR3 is CASSYTGYQPQHF. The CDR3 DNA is TGTGCCAGCAGCTATACAGGGTATCAGCCCCAGCATTTT.

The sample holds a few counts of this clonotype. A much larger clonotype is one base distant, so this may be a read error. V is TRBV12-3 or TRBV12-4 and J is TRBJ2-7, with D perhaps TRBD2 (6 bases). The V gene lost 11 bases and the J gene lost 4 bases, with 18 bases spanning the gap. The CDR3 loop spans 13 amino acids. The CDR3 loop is CAGTRPAGYEQYF. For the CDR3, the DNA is TGTGCCGGCACCCGACCGGCGGGGTACGAGCAGTACTTC.

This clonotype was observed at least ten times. CDR3 nucleotides: TGTGCCAGCAGTCCGGCCCGATCTGGCAAAAACATTCAGTACTTC. Its protein is CASSPARSGKNIQYF. The rearrangement links TRBV7-2 to TRBJ2-4; D unresolved. The CDR3 runs to 15 residues. The V gene lost 6 bases and the J gene lost 3 bases, with 15 bases spanning the gap. Germline-derived CDR1 and CDR2 are SGHTA and FQGNSA.

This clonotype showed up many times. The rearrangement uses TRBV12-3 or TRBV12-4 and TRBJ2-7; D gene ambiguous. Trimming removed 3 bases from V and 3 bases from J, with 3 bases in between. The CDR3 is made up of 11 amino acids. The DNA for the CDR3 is TGTGCCAGCAGTTTTGACTACGAGCAGTACTTC. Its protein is CASSFDYEQYF.